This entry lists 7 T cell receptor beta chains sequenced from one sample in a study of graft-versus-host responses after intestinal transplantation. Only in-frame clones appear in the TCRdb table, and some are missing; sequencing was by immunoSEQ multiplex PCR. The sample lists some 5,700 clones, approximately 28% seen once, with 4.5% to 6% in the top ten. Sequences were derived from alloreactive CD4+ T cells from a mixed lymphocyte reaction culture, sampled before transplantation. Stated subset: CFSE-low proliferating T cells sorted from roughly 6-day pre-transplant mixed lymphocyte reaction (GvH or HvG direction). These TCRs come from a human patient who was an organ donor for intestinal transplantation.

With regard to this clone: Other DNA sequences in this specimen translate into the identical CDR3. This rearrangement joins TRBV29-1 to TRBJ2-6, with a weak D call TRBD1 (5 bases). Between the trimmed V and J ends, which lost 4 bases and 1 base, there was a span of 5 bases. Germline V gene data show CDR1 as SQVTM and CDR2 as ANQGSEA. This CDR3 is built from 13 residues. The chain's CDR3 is CSVGTSGANVLTF. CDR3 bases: TGCAGCGTTGGGACATCTGGGGCCAACGTCCTGACTTTC.

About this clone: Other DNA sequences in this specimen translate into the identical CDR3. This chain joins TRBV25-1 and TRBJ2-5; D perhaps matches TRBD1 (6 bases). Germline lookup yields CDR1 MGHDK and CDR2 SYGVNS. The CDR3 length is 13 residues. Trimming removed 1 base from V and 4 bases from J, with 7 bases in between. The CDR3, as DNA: TGTGCCAGCAGTGAATGGGGGCCAGAGACCCAGTACTTC. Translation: CASSEWGPETQYF.

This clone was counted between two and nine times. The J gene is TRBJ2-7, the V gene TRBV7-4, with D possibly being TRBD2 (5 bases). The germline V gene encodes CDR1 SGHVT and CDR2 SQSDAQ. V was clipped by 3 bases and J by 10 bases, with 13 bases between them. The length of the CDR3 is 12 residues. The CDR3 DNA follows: TGTGCCAGCAGCTTTCCGGGGTCCCTACAGTACTTC. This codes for CASSFPGSLQYF.

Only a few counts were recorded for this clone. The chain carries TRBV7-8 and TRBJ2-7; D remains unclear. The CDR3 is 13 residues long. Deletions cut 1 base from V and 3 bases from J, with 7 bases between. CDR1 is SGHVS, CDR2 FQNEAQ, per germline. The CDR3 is CASSLVSGYEQYF. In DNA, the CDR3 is TGTGCCAGCAGCTTAGTCTCCGGCTACGAGCAGTACTTC.

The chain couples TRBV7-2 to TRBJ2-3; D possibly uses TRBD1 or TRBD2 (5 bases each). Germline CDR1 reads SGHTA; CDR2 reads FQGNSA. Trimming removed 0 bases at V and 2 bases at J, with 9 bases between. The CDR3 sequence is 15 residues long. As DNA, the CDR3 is TGTGCCAGCAGCTTAGCGGGGGTCCACACAGATACGCAGTATTTT. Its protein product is CASSLAGVHTDTQYF.

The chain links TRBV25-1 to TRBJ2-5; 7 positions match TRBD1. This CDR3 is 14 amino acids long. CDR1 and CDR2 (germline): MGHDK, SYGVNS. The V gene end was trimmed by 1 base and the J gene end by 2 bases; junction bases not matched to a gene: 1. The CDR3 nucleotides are TGTGCCAGCAGTGAATTCAGGGGGCAAGAGACCCAGTACTTC. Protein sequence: CASSEFRGQETQYF. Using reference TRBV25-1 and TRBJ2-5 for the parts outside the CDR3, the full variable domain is EADIYQTPRYLVIGTGKKITLECSQTMGHDKMYWYQQDPGMELHLIHYSYGVNSTEKGDLSSESTVSRIRTEHFPLTLESARPSHTSQYLCASSEFRGQETQYFGPGTRLLVL.

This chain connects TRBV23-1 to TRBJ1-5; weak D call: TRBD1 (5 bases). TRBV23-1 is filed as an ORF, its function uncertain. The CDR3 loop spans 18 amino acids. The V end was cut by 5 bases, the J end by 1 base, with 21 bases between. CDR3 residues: CASSSRPIGTVSNQPQHF. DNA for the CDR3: TGCGCCAGCAGTTCCCGCCCGATTGGGACGGTGAGCAATCAGCCCCAGCATTTT.